These 26 T cell receptor beta chains originate from one sample sequenced in a study of cytomegalovirus exposure and HLA in healthy donors. Vbeta (60) and Jbeta (13) primers were used in the PCR. Using immunoSEQ multiplex PCR, the repertoire was profiled, and TCRdb retains in-frame clones only, with some absent. The table lists around 130,000 clones, about four fifths of them singletons. Sequenced sample: PBMCs. These receptors were obtained from a man younger than 45 in good health and CMV-seronegative.

This chain joins TRBV7-6 and TRBJ1-2; tentatively, D is TRBD1 (6 bases). Between the trimmed V and J ends, which lost 2 bases and 4 bases, there was a span of 8 bases. CDR1 is SGHVS, CDR2 FNYEAQ, per germline. The CDR3 loop spans 13 amino acids. The CDR3 nucleotides read TGTGCCAGCAGCTTAACAGGGAGCTATGGCTACACCTTC. Protein sequence: CASSLTGSYGYTF.

This clone has just a few counts. The chain carries TRBV5-5 and TRBJ2-5; no clear D. V dropped 0 bases and J dropped 5 bases, with 8 bases sitting between them. This CDR3 is 13 amino acids long. Germline loops: CDR1 SGHKS, CDR2 YYEKEE (reference sequence). The CDR3 protein is CASSLVHSETQYF. CDR3 nucleotide sequence: TGTGCCAGCAGCTTGGTACATTCGGAGACCCAGTACTTC.

CDR3 DNA sequence: TGTGCCAGCAGCTACGACAGGGAGCTTGAGACCCAGTACTTC. Its translation: CASSYDRELETQYF. The chain links TRBV7-9 to TRBJ2-5; 7 bases match TRBD1. The V gene end was trimmed by 4 bases and the J gene end by 5 bases; junction bases not matched to a gene: 7. Germline lookup yields CDR1 SEHNR and CDR2 FQNEAQ (reference sequence). This CDR3 has 14 amino acids.

The chain has TRBV30 and TRBJ2-2, with D perhaps TRBD2 (5 bases). The CDR3 extends over 20 amino acids. Germline V lookup: CDR1 GTSNPN, CDR2 SVGIG (reference sequence). Trimming removed 4 bases at V and 1 base at J, with 28 bases between. This CDR3 is CAWIIPTTADAHRNTGELFF. Here the CDR3 DNA reads TGTGCCTGGATTATCCCGACTACCGCGGACGCCCATCGGAACACCGGGGAGCTGTTTTTT. Full variable domain (remainder filled in from reference TRBV30 and TRBJ2-2): SQTIHQWPATLVQPVGSPLSLECTVEGTSNPNLYWYRQAAGRGLQLLFYSVGIGQISSEVPQNLSASRPQDRQFILSSKKLLLSDSGFYLCAWIIPTTADAHRNTGELFFGEGSRLTVL.

CDR3 region: CASSFQGSQPQHF. For the CDR3, the DNA is TGTGCCAGCAGTTTCCAGGGTAGTCAGCCCCAGCATTTT. The chain links TRBV27 to TRBJ1-5, with D possibly TRBD1 on 5 matching bases. This CDR3 region has 13 residues. Trimming took off 3 bases at V and 6 bases at J, with 9 bases between the two ends. CDR1 and CDR2 from the germline V gene are MNHEY and SMNVEV (reference sequence).

This chain joins TRBV28 and TRBJ1-2, with 9 bases aligning to TRBD1. The CDR3 extends over 15 amino acids. Germline V CDR1 and CDR2: MDHEN, SYDVKM. Trimming removed 5 bases from V and 4 bases from J; junction bases left unmatched: 8. The chain's CDR3 is CASSTTGTGLYGYTF. DNA for the CDR3: TGTGCCAGCAGTACAACCGGGACAGGGCTCTATGGCTACACCTTC.

In its sample, this clone was seen a few times. The chain combines TRBV13 with TRBJ1-1; 8 bases are a match to TRBD1. This CDR3 comprises 15 residues. V lost 5 bases and J lost 5; bases outside the gene matches: 10. Per the germline V gene, CDR1 is PRHDT and CDR2 is FYEKMQ (reference sequence). The CDR3 region is CASSDRGRGRTEAFF. The CDR3 bases are TGTGCCAGCAGCGACCGGGGCAGGGGGCGGACTGAAGCTTTCTTT.

This chain joins TRBV6-5 and TRBJ2-7; TRBD2 aligns across 8 bases. From germline, CDR1 is MNHEY and CDR2 SVGAGI. V lost 6 bases, J lost 3 bases, and 7 bases stayed unmatched. The CDR3 is made up of 14 amino acids. CDR3 loop: CASRPRGGSYEQYF. The CDR3, as DNA: TGTGCCAGCAGACCCCGGGGGGGGAGCTACGAGCAGTACTTC.

This clone was seen only a few times. The genes are TRBV7-9 and TRBJ1-2; TRBD1 aligns across 8 bases. The CDR3 is 12 residues long. V gave up 5 bases and J gave up 5 bases; unmatched junction bases: 1. Per the germline V gene, CDR1 is SEHNR and CDR2 is FQNEAQ (reference sequence). The DNA for the CDR3 is TGTGCCAGCAGCCGGACAGGGTATGGCTACACCTTC. Its protein is CASSRTGYGYTF.

This clone has a handful of counts. The chain recombines TRBV5-1 with TRBJ2-7, with TRBD1 identical over 7 bases. Germline CDR1 and CDR2: SGHRS and YFSETQ. Germline trimming cut 2 bases from V and 5 bases from J; bases unmatched to any gene: 10. The CDR3 runs to 15 residues. CDR3 DNA: TGCGCCAGCAGCTTTCGGGACAGAAAATTGGACGAGCAGTACTTC. Encoded protein: CASSFRDRKLDEQYF.

The genes are TRBV7-9 and TRBJ1-2; unclear D gene. Between the trimmed V and J ends, which lost 1 base and 8 bases, there was a span of 11 bases. The CDR3 totals 13 residues. Germline loops: CDR1 SEHNR, CDR2 FQNEAQ (reference sequence). The CDR3 spells CASSLDRSTGYTF. Written as DNA, the CDR3 is TGTGCCAGCAGCTTAGACCGCTCTACGGGCTACACCTTC. The full variable domain, completed using reference TRBV7-9 and TRBJ1-2, is DTGVSQNPRHKITKRGQNVTFRCDPISEHNRLYWYRQTLGQGPEFLTYFQNEAQLEKSRLLSDRFSAERPKGSFSTLEIQRTEQGDSAMYLCASSLDRSTGYTFGSGTRLTVV.

V is TRBV6-5 and J is TRBJ1-1; D gene ambiguous. V was shortened by 0 bases and J by 12 bases, with 14 bases between the two germline ends. CDR1 and CDR2 (germline): MNHEY, SVGAGI. The CDR3 has 13 residues. The CDR3, as DNA: TGTGCCAGCAGTTACTCTTCGGGTCTGCAGACTTTCTTT. It codes for CASSYSSGLQTFF.

This rearrangement joins TRBV4-2 to TRBJ2-5; TRBD1 aligns across 9 bases. V gave up 0 bases and J gave up 4 bases; unmatched junction bases: 6. Germline values: CDR1 LGHNA, CDR2 YNFKEQ. This CDR3 is 16 amino acids long. In DNA form, the CDR3 reads TGTGCCAGCAGCCAAGAAGGACAGGGGATAGGAGAGACCCAGTACTTC. This sequence encodes CASSQEGQGIGETQYF.

This chain uses TRBV11-2 with TRBJ2-2; TRBD2 agrees at 9 bases. This CDR3 has 15 amino acids. V dropped 3 bases and J dropped 4; count of bases not matched to a gene: 3. Germline V gives CDR1 SGHAT, CDR2 FQNNGV. The CDR3 region is CASSFVAGVTGELFF. DNA of the CDR3: TGTGCCAGCAGCTTCGTAGCGGGAGTCACCGGGGAGCTGTTTTTT.

The DNA for the CDR3 is TGTGCCAGCAGTTACGACAGGGGGAGCACTGAAGCTTTCTTT. Its translation: CASSYDRGSTEAFF. This chain uses TRBV2 with TRBJ1-1, with 9 positions matching TRBD1. Germline-derived CDR1 and CDR2 are SNHLY and FYNNEI. There are 14 residues in the CDR3. V was pared by 5 bases and J by 4 bases, with 5 bases of the junction left unmatched.

The chain recombines TRBV5-1 with TRBJ2-1; weak D call: TRBD2 (5 bases). The CDR3 has 15 amino acids. Between the trimmed V and J ends, which lost 3 bases and 4 bases, there was a span of 14 bases. The germline CDR1 and CDR2 sequences are SGHRS and YFSETQ. In DNA form, the CDR3 reads TGCGCCAGCAGCTCCACACAACCGGGGTACAATGAGCAGTTCTTC. This encodes CASSSTQPGYNEQFF.

This clone was observed a handful of times. The CDR3 coding sequence is TGTGCCAGCTCATCCGGGGACTACAATGAGCAGTTCTTC. This codes for CASSSGDYNEQFF. The V and J genes are TRBV18 and TRBJ2-1; the D gene is possibly TRBD2 (5 bases). This CDR3 region has 13 residues. Germline V lookup: CDR1 KGHSH, CDR2 LQKENI. V lost 5 bases and J 3 bases, leaving 8 bases between the germline ends. Supplemented by reference TRBV18 and TRBJ2-1, the full variable domain reads NAGVMQNPRHLVRRRGQEARLRCSPMKGHSHVYWYRQLPEEGLKFMVYLQKENIIDESGMPKERFSAEFPKEGPSILRIQQVVRGDSAAYFCASSSGDYNEQFFGPGTRLTVL.

This clone has at least ten counts. V and J are TRBV29-1 and TRBJ2-1, with 7 bases matching TRBD2. V shed 7 bases, J shed 0 bases, and the junction held 9 bases outside the gene matches. CDR3 length: 15 amino acids. Germline CDR1 reads SQVTM; CDR2 reads ANQGSEA. CDR3 protein: CSAGAGPPSYNEQFF. CDR3 DNA sequence: TGCAGCGCTGGAGCGGGGCCACCCTCCTACAATGAGCAGTTCTTC.

This rearrangement joins TRBV9 to TRBJ1-3, with a weak D call TRBD1 (6 bases). Trimming cost V 2 bases and J 0 bases, with 9 bases left between them. This CDR3 spans 15 amino acids. Germline V CDR1 and CDR2: SGDLS, YYNGEE. The CDR3: CASSVTGSSGNTIYF. The CDR3 coding sequence is TGTGCCAGCAGCGTTACAGGGAGCTCTGGAAACACCATATATTTT.

The CDR3 protein is CASSQEPTRGLYGYTF. CDR3 nucleotide sequence: TGCGCCAGCAGCCAAGAACCGACCAGGGGGCTTTATGGCTACACCTTC. The gene calls are TRBV4-1 and TRBJ1-2; TRBD1 agrees at 8 bases. Germline V gives CDR1 MGHRA, CDR2 YSYEKL. CDR3 length: 16 residues. J lost 5 bases, V lost 0 bases, and 8 bases had no gene match.

The chain employs TRBV7-3 and TRBJ2-1, with a tentative D call TRBD2 (6 bases). CDR1 is SGHTA, CDR2 FQGTGA, per germline. Trimming took off 2 bases at V and 3 bases at J, with 14 bases between the two ends. The CDR3 sequence is 16 residues long. The CDR3 reads CASSLGPHGGYNEQFF. The CDR3 DNA reads as TGTGCCAGCAGCTTAGGACCCCACGGGGGCTACAATGAGCAGTTCTTC.

The V call is TRBV7-2, the J call TRBJ1-2; D is unclear. CDR3 length: 13 residues. V lost 4 bases and J 7 bases, leaving 13 bases between the germline ends. Germline V gene data show CDR1 as SGHTA and CDR2 as FQGNSA. The CDR3 bases are TGTGCCAGCAGCTGGGCTTCGGCATCTGGCTACACCTTC. This encodes CASSWASASGYTF.

The chain employs TRBV5-1 and TRBJ2-1; TRBD1 agrees at 8 bases. Germline CDR1 reads SGHRS; CDR2 reads YFSETQ. This CDR3 comprises 15 residues. The V and J ends lost 4 bases and 1 base, in that order; junction bases with no gene match: 4. CDR3 protein: CASSPGQVSYNEQFF. CDR3 nucleotide sequence: TGCGCCAGCAGCCCGGGACAGGTTTCCTACAATGAGCAGTTCTTC.

The chain employs TRBV27 and TRBJ2-4; possible D gene TRBD2, 6 bases. V lost 6 bases to trimming and J lost 0 bases, with 12 bases between them. Germline CDR1 is MNHEY and CDR2 is SMNVEV (reference sequence). The CDR3 totals 15 residues. The CDR3 spells CASRGTHLAKNIQYF. The CDR3, as DNA: TGTGCCAGCAGAGGGACTCATCTAGCCAAAAACATTCAGTACTTC.

The V gene is TRBV9, the J gene TRBJ2-1; maybe TRBD2 (6 bases). V was pared by 3 bases and J by 9 bases, with 16 bases between. Germline loops: CDR1 SGDLS, CDR2 YYNGEE. The CDR3 has 14 residues. In DNA form, the CDR3 reads TGTGCCAGCAGCGCGCAGACTTTAGCGGTTGAGCAGTTCTTC. Its translation: CASSAQTLAVEQFF.

This chain connects TRBV4-1 to TRBJ2-7, with 11 bases that match TRBD1. V was clipped by 1 base and J by 6 bases; unmatched bases: 8. This CDR3 has 16 residues. Germline CDR1 is MGHRA and CDR2 is YSYEKL. In nucleotides, the CDR3 is TGCGCCAGCAGCCAAGGACATGGACAGGGGGCCTTCGAGCAGTACTTC. Its translation: CASSQGHGQGAFEQYF.